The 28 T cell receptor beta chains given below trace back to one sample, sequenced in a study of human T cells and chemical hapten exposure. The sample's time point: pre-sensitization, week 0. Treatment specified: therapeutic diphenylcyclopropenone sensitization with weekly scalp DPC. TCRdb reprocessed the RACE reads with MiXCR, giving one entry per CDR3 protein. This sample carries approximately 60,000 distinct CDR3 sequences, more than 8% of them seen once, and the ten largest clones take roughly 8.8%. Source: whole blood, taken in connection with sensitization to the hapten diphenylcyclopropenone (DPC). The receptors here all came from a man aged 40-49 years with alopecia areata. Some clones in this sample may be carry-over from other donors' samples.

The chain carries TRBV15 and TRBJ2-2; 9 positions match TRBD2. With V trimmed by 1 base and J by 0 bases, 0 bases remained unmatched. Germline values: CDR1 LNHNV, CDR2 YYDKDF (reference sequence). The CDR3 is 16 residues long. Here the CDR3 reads CATSRGLAANTGELFF. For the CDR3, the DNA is TGTGCCACCAGCAGAGGACTAGCGGCGAACACCGGGGAGCTGTTTTTT. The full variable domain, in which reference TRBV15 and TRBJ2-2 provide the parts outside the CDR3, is DAMVIQNPRYQVTQFGKPVTLSCSQTLNHNVMYWYQQKSSQAPKLLFHYYDKDFNNEADTPDNFQSRRPNTSFCFLDIRSPGLGDTAMYLCATSRGLAANTGELFFGEGSRLTVL.

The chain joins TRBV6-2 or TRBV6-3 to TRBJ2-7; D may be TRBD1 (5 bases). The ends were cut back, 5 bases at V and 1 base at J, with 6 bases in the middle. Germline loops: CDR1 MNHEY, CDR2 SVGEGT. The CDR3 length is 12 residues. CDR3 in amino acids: CASSDRSYEQYF. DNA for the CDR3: TGTGCCAGCAGTGACAGATCCTACGAGCAGTACTTC.

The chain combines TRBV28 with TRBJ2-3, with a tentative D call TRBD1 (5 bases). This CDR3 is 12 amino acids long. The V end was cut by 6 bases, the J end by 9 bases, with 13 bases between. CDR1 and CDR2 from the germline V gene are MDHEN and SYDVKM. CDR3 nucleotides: TGTGCCAGCAGCCTGACAGTCAGCACGCAGTATTTT. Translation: CASSLTVSTQYF.

The CDR3 region has the DNA TGTGCCAGCAGCTTAAGACTTTTGGGGACAGGGGGTGAGGATGAGCAGTTCTTC. Amino acid sequence: CASSLRLLGTGGEDEQFF. This sequence joins TRBV7-6 and TRBJ2-1; TRBD1 aligns across 11 bases. Germline trimming cut 2 bases from V and 8 bases from J; bases unmatched to any gene: 14. The CDR3 extends over 18 amino acids. Germline V gene lookup returns CDR1 SGHVS and CDR2 FNYEAQ.

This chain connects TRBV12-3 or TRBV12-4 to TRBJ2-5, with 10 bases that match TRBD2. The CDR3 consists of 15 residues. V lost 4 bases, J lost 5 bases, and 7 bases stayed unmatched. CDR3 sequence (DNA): TGTGCCAGCAGTTCGCCTAGCGGGAGAGGGGAGACCCAGTACTTC. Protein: CASSSPSGRGETQYF.

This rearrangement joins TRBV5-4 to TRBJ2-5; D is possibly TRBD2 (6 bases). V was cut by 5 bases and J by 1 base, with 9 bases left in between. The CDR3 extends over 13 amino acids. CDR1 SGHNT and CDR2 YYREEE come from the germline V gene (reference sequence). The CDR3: CASRSGLQETQYF. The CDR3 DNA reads TGTGCCAGCAGGTCGGGACTCCAAGAGACCCAGTACTTC.

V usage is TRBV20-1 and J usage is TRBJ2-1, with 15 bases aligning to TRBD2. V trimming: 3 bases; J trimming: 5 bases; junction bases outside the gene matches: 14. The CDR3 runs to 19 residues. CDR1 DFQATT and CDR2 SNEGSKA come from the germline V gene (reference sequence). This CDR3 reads CSASALGTSGRYLDNEQFF. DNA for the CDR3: TGCAGTGCTAGTGCCCTCGGGACTAGCGGGAGGTATCTCGACAATGAGCAGTTCTTC.

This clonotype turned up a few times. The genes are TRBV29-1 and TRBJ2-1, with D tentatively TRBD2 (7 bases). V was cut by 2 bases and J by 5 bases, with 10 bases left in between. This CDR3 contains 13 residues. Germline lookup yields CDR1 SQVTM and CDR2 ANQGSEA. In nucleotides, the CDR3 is TGCAGCGTTGAAAGGGGGGGCAACAATGAGCAGTTCTTC. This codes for CSVERGGNNEQFF.

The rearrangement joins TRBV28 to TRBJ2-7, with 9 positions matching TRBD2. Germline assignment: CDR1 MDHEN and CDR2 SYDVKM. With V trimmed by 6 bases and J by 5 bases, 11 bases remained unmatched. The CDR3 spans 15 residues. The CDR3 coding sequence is TGTGCCAGCAGCCTTAGCGGGAGCAGTTCAAACGAGCAGTACTTC. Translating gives CASSLSGSSSNEQYF. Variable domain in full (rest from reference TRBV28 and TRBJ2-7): DVKVTQSSRYLVKRTGEKVFLECVQDMDHENMFWYRQDPGLGLRLIYFSYDVKMKEKGDIPEGYSVSREKKERFSLILESASTNQTSMYLCASSLSGSSSNEQYFGPGTRLTVT.

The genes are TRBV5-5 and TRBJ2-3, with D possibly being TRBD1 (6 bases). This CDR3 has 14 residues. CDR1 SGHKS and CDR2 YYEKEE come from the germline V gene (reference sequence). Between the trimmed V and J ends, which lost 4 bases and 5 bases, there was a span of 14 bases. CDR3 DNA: TGTGCCAGCAGCCCCGAACAGGGTTTAGATACGCAGTATTTT. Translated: CASSPEQGLDTQYF.

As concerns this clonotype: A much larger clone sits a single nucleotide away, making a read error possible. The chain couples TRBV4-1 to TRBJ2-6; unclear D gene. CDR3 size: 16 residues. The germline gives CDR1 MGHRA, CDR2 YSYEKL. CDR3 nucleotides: TGCGCCAGCAGCCAAGATATCTACTCTGGGACCAACGTCCTGACTTTC. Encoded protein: CASSQDIYSGTNVLTF.

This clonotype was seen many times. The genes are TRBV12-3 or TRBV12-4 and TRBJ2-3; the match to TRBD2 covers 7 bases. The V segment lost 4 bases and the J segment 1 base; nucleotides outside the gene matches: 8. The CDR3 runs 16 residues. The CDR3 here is CASSSQGSGRTDTQYF. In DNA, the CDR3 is TGTGCCAGCAGTTCCCAGGGTAGCGGGCGCACAGATACGCAGTATTTT.

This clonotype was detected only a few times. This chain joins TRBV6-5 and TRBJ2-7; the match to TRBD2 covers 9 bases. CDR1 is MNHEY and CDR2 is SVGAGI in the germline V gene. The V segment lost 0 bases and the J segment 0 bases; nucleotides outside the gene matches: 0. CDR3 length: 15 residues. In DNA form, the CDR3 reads TGTGCCAGCAGTTACTCTAGCGGGAGCTCCTACGAGCAGTACTTC. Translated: CASSYSSGSSYEQYF.

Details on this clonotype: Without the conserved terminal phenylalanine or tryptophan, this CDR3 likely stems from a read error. In DNA, the CDR3 is TGTGCCAGCAGTTCCCTGGACAGCTACGAGCAGTACTCC. Translated, it gives CASSSLDSYEQYS. The chain recombines TRBV6-2 or TRBV6-3 with TRBJ2-7; possible D gene TRBD1, 6 bases. CDR3 length equals 13 residues. CDR1 and CDR2 (germline): MNHEY, SVGEGT. The V end was cut by 4 bases, the J end by 3 bases, with 10 bases between.

The CDR3 coding sequence is TGCAGTGCTAGAGTGACTGCGGGTGAGCAGTTCTTC. It is translated as CSARVTAGEQFF. The J gene is TRBJ2-1, the V gene TRBV20-1; D is possibly TRBD2 (5 bases). The germline V and J ends were trimmed by 1 base and 9 bases, with 10 bases remaining between them. The germline V gene encodes CDR1 DFQATT and CDR2 SNEGSKA (reference sequence). This CDR3 comprises 12 residues.

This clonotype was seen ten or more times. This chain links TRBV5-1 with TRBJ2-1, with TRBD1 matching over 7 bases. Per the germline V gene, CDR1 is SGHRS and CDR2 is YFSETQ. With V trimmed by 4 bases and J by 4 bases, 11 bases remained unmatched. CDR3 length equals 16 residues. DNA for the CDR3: TGCGCCAGCAGCCTCACCCGACAGGGCGGGTACAATGAGCAGTTCTTC. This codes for CASSLTRQGGYNEQFF.

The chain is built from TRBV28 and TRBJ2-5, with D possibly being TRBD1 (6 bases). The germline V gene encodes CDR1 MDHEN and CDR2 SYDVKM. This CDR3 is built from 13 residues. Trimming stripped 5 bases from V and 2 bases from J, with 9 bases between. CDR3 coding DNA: TGTGCCAGCAGTAAGAGGGGGCAAGAGACCCAGTACTTC. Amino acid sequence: CASSKRGQETQYF.

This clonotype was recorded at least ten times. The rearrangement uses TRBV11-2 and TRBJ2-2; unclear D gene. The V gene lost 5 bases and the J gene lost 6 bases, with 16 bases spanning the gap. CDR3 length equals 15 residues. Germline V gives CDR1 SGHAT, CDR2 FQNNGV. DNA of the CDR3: TGTGCCAGCAGCCTGCCCAGCTGGAATCCCGGGGAGCTGTTTTTT. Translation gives CASSLPSWNPGELFF.

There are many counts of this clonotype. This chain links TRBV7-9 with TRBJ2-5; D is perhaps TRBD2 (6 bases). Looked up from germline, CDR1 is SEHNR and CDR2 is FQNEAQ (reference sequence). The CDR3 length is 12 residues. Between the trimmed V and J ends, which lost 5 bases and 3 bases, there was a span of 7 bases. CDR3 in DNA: TGTGCCAGCAGCCCGGGGGAAGAGACCCAGTACTTC. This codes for CASSPGEETQYF.

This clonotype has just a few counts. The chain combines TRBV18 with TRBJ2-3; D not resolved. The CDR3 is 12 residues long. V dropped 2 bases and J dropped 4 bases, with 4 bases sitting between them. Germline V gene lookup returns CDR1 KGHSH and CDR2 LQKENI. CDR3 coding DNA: TGTGCCAGCTCACCAATCGCAGATACGCAGTATTTT. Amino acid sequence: CASSPIADTQYF. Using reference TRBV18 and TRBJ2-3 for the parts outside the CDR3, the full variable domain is NAGVMQNPRHLVRRRGQEARLRCSPMKGHSHVYWYRQLPEEGLKFMVYLQKENIIDESGMPKERFSAEFPKEGPSILRIQQVVRGDSAAYFCASSPIADTQYFGPGTRLTVL.

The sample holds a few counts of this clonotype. Written as DNA, the CDR3 is TGCGCCAGCGCCAGTCTGGGATCCACTGAAGCTTTCTTT. Encoded protein: CASASLGSTEAFF. This chain connects TRBV5-1 to TRBJ1-1, with D uncertain. Germline loops: CDR1 SGHRS, CDR2 YFSETQ. CDR3 length: 13 residues. Trimming stripped 7 bases from V and 4 bases from J, with 14 bases between.

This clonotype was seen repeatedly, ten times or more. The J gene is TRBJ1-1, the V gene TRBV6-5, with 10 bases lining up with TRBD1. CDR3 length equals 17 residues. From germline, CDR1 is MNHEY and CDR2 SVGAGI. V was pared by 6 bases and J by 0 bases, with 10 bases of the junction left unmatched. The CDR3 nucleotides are TGTGCCAGCAGCCCCCTGGGGACAGGGGCCCTGAACACTGAAGCTTTCTTT. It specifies CASSPLGTGALNTEAFF.

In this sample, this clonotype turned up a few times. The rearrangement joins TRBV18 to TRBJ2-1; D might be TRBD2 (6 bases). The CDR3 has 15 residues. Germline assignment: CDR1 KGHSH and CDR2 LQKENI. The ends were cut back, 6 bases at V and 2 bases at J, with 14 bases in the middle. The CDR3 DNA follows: TGTGCCAGCTCTCGTGGGACTGACGCCTACAATGAGCAGTTCTTC. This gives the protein CASSRGTDAYNEQFF.

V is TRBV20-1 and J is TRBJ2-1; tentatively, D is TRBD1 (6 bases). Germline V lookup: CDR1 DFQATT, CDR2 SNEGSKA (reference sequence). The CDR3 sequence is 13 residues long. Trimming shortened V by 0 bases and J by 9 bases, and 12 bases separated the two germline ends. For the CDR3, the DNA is TGCAGTGCTAGAGACCAGGGGTATGGTGAGCAGTTCTTC. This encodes CSARDQGYGEQFF.

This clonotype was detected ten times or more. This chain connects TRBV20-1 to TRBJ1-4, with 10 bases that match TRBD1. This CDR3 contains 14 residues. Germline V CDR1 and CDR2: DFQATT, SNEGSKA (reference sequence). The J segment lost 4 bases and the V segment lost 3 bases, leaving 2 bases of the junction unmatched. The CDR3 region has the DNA TGCAGTGCTAGGGGGACAGGGGTTAATGAAAAACTGTTTTTT. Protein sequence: CSARGTGVNEKLFF.

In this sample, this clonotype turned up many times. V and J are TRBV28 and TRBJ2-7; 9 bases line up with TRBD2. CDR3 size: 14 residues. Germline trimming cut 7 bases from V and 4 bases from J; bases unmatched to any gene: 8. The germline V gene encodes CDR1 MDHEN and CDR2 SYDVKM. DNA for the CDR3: TGTGCCAGCATTGGAGCGGGAGGTAAATACGAGCAGTACTTC. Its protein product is CASIGAGGKYEQYF.

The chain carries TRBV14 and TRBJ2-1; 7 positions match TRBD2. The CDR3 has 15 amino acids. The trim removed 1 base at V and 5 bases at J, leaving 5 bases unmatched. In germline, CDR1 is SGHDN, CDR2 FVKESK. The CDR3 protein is CASSQAGRADNEQFF. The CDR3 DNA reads TGTGCCAGCAGCCAAGCGGGGAGGGCCGACAATGAGCAGTTCTTC.

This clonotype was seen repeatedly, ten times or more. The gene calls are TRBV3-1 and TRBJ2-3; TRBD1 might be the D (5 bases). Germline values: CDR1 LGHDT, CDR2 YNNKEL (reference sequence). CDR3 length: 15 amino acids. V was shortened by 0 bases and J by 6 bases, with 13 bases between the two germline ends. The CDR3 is CASSQDNRKGDTQYF. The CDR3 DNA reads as TGTGCCAGCAGCCAAGATAACAGGAAGGGGGATACGCAGTATTTT.